The 10 T cell receptor beta chains presented below share a single source sample, sequenced in a study of cytomegalovirus exposure and HLA in healthy donors. Sequenced by immunoSEQ multiplex PCR; TCRdb stores in-frame clones only, minus some. The sample carries about 160,000 clones, roughly 89% recorded once. Sequenced sample: PBMCs. Receptor source: a woman in her late teens or twenties in good health and CMV-seropositive.

This chain uses TRBV30 with TRBJ2-7, with TRBD1 matching over 7 bases. V lost 1 base to trimming and J lost 5 bases; unmatched junction nucleotides: 8. The CDR3 has 14 residues. Germline V gene data show CDR1 as GTSNPN and CDR2 as SVGIG (reference sequence). CDR3 DNA sequence: TGTGCCTGGAGTGGAGGGCAGGGGGTAAACGAGCAGTACTTC. It is translated as CAWSGGQGVNEQYF. Full variable domain (remainder filled in from reference TRBV30 and TRBJ2-7): SQTIHQWPATLVQPVGSPLSLECTVEGTSNPNLYWYRQAAGRGLQLLFYSVGIGQISSEVPQNLSASRPQDRQFILSSKKLLLSDSGFYLCAWSGGQGVNEQYFGPGTRLTVT.

The chain carries TRBV30 and TRBJ2-7; D remains ambiguous. V lost 3 bases to trimming and J lost 3 bases, with 12 bases between them. CDR3 length: 13 amino acids. Germline loops: CDR1 GTSNPN, CDR2 SVGIG (reference sequence). CDR3 in amino acids: CAWSGESSYEQYF. The CDR3 nucleotides read TGTGCCTGGAGCGGTGAATCTAGCTACGAGCAGTACTTC.

The chain employs TRBV18 and TRBJ1-4; D not resolved. Trimming removed 1 base at V and 4 bases at J, with 7 bases between. Germline values: CDR1 KGHSH, CDR2 LQKENI. This CDR3 region has 14 residues. DNA of the CDR3: TGTGCCAGCTCACCACGGCAGAATAATGAAAAACTGTTTTTT. The encoded protein is CASSPRQNNEKLFF. Complete variable domain (other parts from reference TRBV18 and TRBJ1-4): NAGVMQNPRHLVRRRGQEARLRCSPMKGHSHVYWYRQLPEEGLKFMVYLQKENIIDESGMPKERFSAEFPKEGPSILRIQQVVRGDSAAYFCASSPRQNNEKLFFGSGTQLSVL.

The gene calls are TRBV25-1 and TRBJ1-1; 7 bases are a match to TRBD1. V shed 6 bases, J shed 5 bases, and the junction held 12 bases outside the gene matches. Germline lookup yields CDR1 MGHDK and CDR2 SYGVNS. The CDR3 consists of 15 residues. The CDR3 region has the DNA TGTGCCAGCAGAGACAGACAGGGAATTGAAACTGAAGCTTTCTTT. It yields the protein CASRDRQGIETEAFF.

This chain connects TRBV7-6 to TRBJ1-1; D may be TRBD1 (5 bases). V was cut by 1 base and J by 8 bases, with 8 bases left in between. The CDR3 is made up of 12 amino acids. Germline lookup yields CDR1 SGHVS and CDR2 FNYEAQ. This CDR3 is CASSLGRQEAFF. The CDR3 nucleotides are TGTGCCAGCAGCTTAGGGAGACAGGAAGCTTTCTTT.

The chain recombines TRBV4-2 with TRBJ2-3; 7 positions match TRBD2. J lost 0 bases, V lost 2 bases, and 5 bases had no gene match. The CDR3 is made up of 16 amino acids. CDR1 LGHNA and CDR2 YNFKEQ come from the germline V gene. CDR3 in DNA: TGTGCCAGCAGCCAACAGCAAGCGGGGAGCACAGATACGCAGTATTTT. It is translated as CASSQQQAGSTDTQYF.

This chain uses TRBV5-4 with TRBJ2-3; 10 bases fit TRBD2. The V gene's germline CDR1 is SGHNT and CDR2 YYREEE (reference sequence). The CDR3 consists of 15 residues. V dropped 4 bases and J dropped 5; count of bases not matched to a gene: 7. DNA for the CDR3: TGTGCCAGCAGCCCCGGAAGACTAGCGGGAGATACGCAGTATTTT. Translation gives CASSPGRLAGDTQYF.

This chain joins TRBV30 and TRBJ2-1, with no clear D. The germline V gene encodes CDR1 GTSNPN and CDR2 SVGIG (reference sequence). V was cut by 0 bases and J by 4 bases, with 7 bases left in between. CDR3 length equals 13 residues. The CDR3 DNA is TGTGCCTGGAGTGTGTATAGTTACAATGAGCAGTTCTTC. It codes for CAWSVYSYNEQFF.

The chain recombines TRBV30 with TRBJ1-5; D remains ambiguous. Germline loops: CDR1 GTSNPN, CDR2 SVGIG (reference sequence). Trimming took off 1 base at V and 1 base at J, with 8 bases between the two ends. The CDR3 covers 14 residues. The CDR3 region is CAWSAGVSNQPQHF. CDR3 nucleotides: TGTGCCTGGAGTGCCGGTGTGAGCAATCAGCCCCAGCATTTT.

V is TRBV10-3 and J is TRBJ2-5; TRBD2 matches 11 bases. This CDR3 spans 15 amino acids. V shed 3 bases, J shed 5 bases, and the junction held 5 bases outside the gene matches. Germline assignment: CDR1 ENHRY and CDR2 SYGVKD. The CDR3 nucleotides are TGTGCCATCAGTGATCTAGCGGGAGGTCTGGAGACCCAGTACTTC. Its translation: CAISDLAGGLETQYF.